This T cell receptor beta chain comes out of a study of metastatic and nonmetastatic thyroid tumors (dated by TCRdb to about 2020). About the study as a whole: Repertoires were compared across peripheral blood and tumor or nodule tissue samples from malignant and benign thyroid patients. The investigation overall reported the following: TCR beta diversity was reported as significantly higher in malignant tumors than in benign nodules, in both blood and tumor samples.

This clone is medium-sized (0.01 to 0.1%) in terms of sample share. No cognate antigen has been identified for it. Base qualities are not recorded, but no much larger clone differs from it by a single base. V loses 2 bases, J loses 6 bases, and the germline ends lie 17 bases apart. Including cysteine and phenylalanine, the CDR3 has 16 amino acids. Kept here is only the CDR3 DNA, which spans 48 bases and is read in frame from base 1. According to the germline V gene (reference sequence), CDR1 reads MNHEY and CDR2 reads SMNVEV. Before undergoing thyroid surgery, none of the patients had been given any kind of treatment. Using T-cell receptor beta sequencing, the study looked back at clinical samples from patients collected from about 2012 to 2018. The library relied on PCR. The data were produced on an Illumina HiSeq 4000. High-throughput sequencing was used to profile the CDR3 region of the TCR beta-chain in every patient. Per the source publication's procedure: CDR3 differences across clinicopathological groups were used to build a classifier for discriminating distant-metastatic papillary thyroid cancer patients. The Shannon index was used to measure repertoire diversity, and the Morisita-Horn index was used to measure how similar tumor and blood repertoires were. In TCRdb, the public reads were trimmed at Q25 with fastp and aligned with MiXCR, with productive beta chains retained. TCRdb's processing, not the authors' own work, is the source of the V and J calls. The sample has tens of thousands of clones on record, approximately 20% of them singletons. In total, the top ten clones hold 3.8% of the sample.

Sequencing used blood. The rearranged chain carries TRBV27 and TRBJ2-1; the D call is tentative, TRBD1 or TRBD2, as each matches 5 bases. The source is a male donor with papillary thyroid cancer or a benign thyroid nodule (not recorded which). Some clones in this sample may be carry-over from other donors' samples. The CDR3 is CASSLGLTGLANEQFF. At the DNA level, the sequence is TGTGCCAGCAGTTTAGGGCTAACGGGGCTGGCCAATGAGCAGTTCTTC.